The clone carrying this T cell receptor beta chain was observed once. This sample was included in a study of shared clonotypes between healthy human individuals. The CDR3 sequence is 11 residues long. Naive CD8 cells were CD45RO-negative, positively selected for CCR7, excluding terminally differentiated effector memory CD45RA+ cells. TCRdb keeps only in-frame clones here, not all; method: immunoSEQ multiplex PCR. The data contain about 2,100,000 clones, about 92% of them singletons. Sequencing was carried out using naive CD8+ T cells from PBMCs. The receptor was derived from a man aged 18-30 years in good health. Some clones in this sample may be carry-over from other donors' samples. The chain combines TRBV21-1 with TRBJ2-7; the DNA was not used to check the table's D call, TRBD2. TRBV21-1 is a listed pseudogene. DNA for the CDR3: TGTGCCAGCAGCTACCGGGGCGAGCAGTACTTC. Translating it yields CASSYRGEQYF.